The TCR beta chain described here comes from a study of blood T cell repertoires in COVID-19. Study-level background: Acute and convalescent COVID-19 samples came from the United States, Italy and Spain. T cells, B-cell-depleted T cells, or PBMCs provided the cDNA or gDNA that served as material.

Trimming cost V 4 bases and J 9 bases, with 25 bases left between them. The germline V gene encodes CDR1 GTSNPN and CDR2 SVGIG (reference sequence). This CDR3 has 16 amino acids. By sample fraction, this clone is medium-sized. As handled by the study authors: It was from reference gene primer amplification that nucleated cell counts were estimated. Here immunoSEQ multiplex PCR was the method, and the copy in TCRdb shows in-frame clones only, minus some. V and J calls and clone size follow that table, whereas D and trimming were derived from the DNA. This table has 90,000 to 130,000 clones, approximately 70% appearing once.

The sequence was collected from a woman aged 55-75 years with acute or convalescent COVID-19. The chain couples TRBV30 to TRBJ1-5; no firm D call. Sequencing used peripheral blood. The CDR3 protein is CAWTPAEQHGAGPQHF. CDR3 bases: TGTGCCTGGACTCCGGCCGAGCAACACGGCGCGGGGCCCCAGCATTTT.